This TCR beta chain was sequenced during a study of shared clonotypes between healthy human individuals. The CDR3 is 15 residues long. Germline V lookup: CDR1 MNHEY, CDR2 SVGAGI. Trimming removed 6 bases from V and 4 bases from J; junction bases left unmatched: 9. This clone was found a few times. The antigen is unknown. Study-wide findings and caveats: Unshared clonotypes carried lower generation probabilities than those common to all four donors.

Libraries were prepared by immunoSEQ multiplex PCR; TCRdb keeps only in-frame clonotypes and omits some of them. Seen here are about 360,000 clones, less than 85% observed once, and the top ten hold less than 11%. Caucasian adults living in Nashville, Tennessee, provided all samples. CD45RA-negative memory and CD45RA+ naive subsets were split from the CD4+ cells. The chain uses TRBV6-5 and TRBJ1-1; TRBD1 aligns across 9 bases. Material: memory CD4+ T cells sorted from blood. Subset reported: CD45RA-negative fraction. The TCR comes from a man younger than 40 in good health. Here the CDR3 reads CASSHRTGEGTEAFF. DNA of the CDR3: TGTGCCAGCAGCCACCGGACAGGGGAAGGCACTGAAGCTTTCTTT.